The rows below give T cell receptor beta chains drawn from one sample of a study of blood T cells in healthy people across ages. A single record per CDR3 protein comes from TCRdb applying MiXCR to the 5' RACE reads. This table holds around 1,600,000 distinct CDR3 sequences, roughly 43% found once. Specimen: blood. The receptors shown here come from a woman between 18 and 29 years old in good health. Both conserved end residues are part of each CDR3. The order of the fields is D gene, V gene, J gene, clone size, CDR3 protein, CDR3 DNA. A D gene is named only where the DNA matches it firmly. Clone size appears in some rows only: once, few, many, or a class for an expanded clone.

>NA|TRBV27|TRBJ2-7|few
CASRPDGGGRWEQYF
TGTGCCAGTCGGCCTGACGGGGGTGGGAGATGGGAGCAGTACTTC
>TRBD1|TRBV7-8|TRBJ2-4|NA
CASSPGTGLAKNIQYF
TGTGCCAGCAGCCCGGGGACAGGGCTAGCCAAAAACATTCAGTACTTC
>TRBD2|TRBV7-2|TRBJ2-7|few
CASSQYGTSGEQYF
TGTGCCAGCAGCCAGTACGGGACTAGCGGCGAGCAGTACTTC
>NA|TRBV27|TRBJ2-7|few
CASSLAAVNNEQYF
TGTGCCAGCAGTTTAGCCGCAGTTAACAACGAGCAGTACTTC
>NA|TRBV6-2/TRBV6-3|TRBJ1-1|few
CASSYSGRGPRTEAFF
TGTGCCAGCAGTTACTCGGGCAGAGGCCCTCGCACTGAAGCTTTCTTT
>NA|TRBV18|TRBJ1-1|NA
CASSPSRKNTEAFF
TGTGCCAGCTCACCATCCCGGAAGAACACTGAAGCTTTCTTT
>TRBD1|TRBV28|TRBJ2-2|NA
CATLFTGTGARRELFF
TGTGCCACCCTTTTTACGGGGACAGGGGCGCGTCGGGAGCTGTTTTTT
>NA|TRBV6-6|TRBJ1-1|NA
CASSYLFELKTEAFF
TGTGCCAGCAGTTACTTGTTTGAACTAAAGACTGAAGCTTTCTTT
>TRBD1|TRBV19|TRBJ1-5|few
CASSTDRGGNQPQHF
TGTGCCAGTAGTACCGACAGGGGTGGCAATCAGCCCCAGCATTTT
>TRBD2|TRBV3-1|TRBJ2-1|NA
CASSQSVGSGGFHNEQFF
TGTGCCAGCAGCCAATCTGTGGGTAGCGGGGGCTTCCACAATGAGCAGTTCTTC
>TRBD1|TRBV10-2|TRBJ1-1|NA
CASRGQGVNTEAFF
TGCGCCAGCAGGGGACAGGGGGTGAACACTGAAGCTTTCTTT
>NA|TRBV5-1|TRBJ2-7|few
CASSWAPSGWEQYF
TGCGCCAGCAGCTGGGCCCCTTCAGGGTGGGAGCAGTACTTC
>NA|TRBV27|TRBJ1-5|NA
CASSLLGFGSQPQHF
TGTGCCAGCAGTTTACTAGGTTTTGGTAGTCAGCCCCAGCATTTT
>NA|TRBV20-1|TRBJ1-1|few
CSARAQGNTEAFF
TGCAGTGCTAGAGCCCAGGGGAACACTGAAGCTTTCTTT
>NA|TRBV29-1|TRBJ2-3|NA
CSVAVGGRGDTQYF
TGCAGCGTTGCAGTCGGAGGTCGAGGTGATACGCAGTATTTT
>NA|TRBV6-2/TRBV6-3|TRBJ1-5|NA
CASSYRQGRASNQPQHF
TGTGCCAGCAGTTACCGGCAGGGGAGGGCGAGCAATCAGCCCCAGCATTTT
>NA|TRBV7-8|TRBJ2-3|NA
CASSLNGASTDTQYF
TGTGCCAGCAGCTTAAATGGGGCTAGCACAGATACGCAGTATTTT
>TRBD2|TRBV27|TRBJ2-3|many
CASSFYGGTSTDTQYF
TGTGCCAGCAGTTTCTACGGGGGGACTAGCACAGATACGCAGTATTTT
>NA|TRBV9|TRBJ2-5|NA
CASSVAAQRKETQYF
TGTGCCAGCAGCGTAGCCGCCCAGAGGAAAGAGACCCAGTACTTC
>TRBD2|TRBV12-3/TRBV12-4|TRBJ2-3|NA
CASSSTSGQSTDTQYF
TGTGCCAGCAGTTCGACTAGCGGACAATCCACAGATACGCAGTATTTT